Listed below are T cell receptor beta chains from one sample, sequenced in a study of Graves' ophthalmopathy and Graves' hyperthyroidism. TCRdb ran MiXCR on the multiplex PCR reads and lists one entry per CDR3 protein. Here the sample spans more than 1,000,000 distinct CDR3 sequences, about two fifths being singletons. Sequencing input: peripheral blood or thyroid tissue (not recorded which). These receptors all stem from an adult man with Graves' hyperthyroidism. Each CDR3 is given with its conserved first and last residue. A D gene is named only where the DNA matches it firmly. Clone size is stated in some rows and not others, as once, few, many or a class when expanded.

TGTGCCATCAGTGATATTTCCCCAGGGGGTGAATACGAGCAGTACTTC,CAISDISPGGEYEQYF,TRBJ2-7,TRBD1,.,TRBV10-3
TGCAGTGCTAGTTCTAGACAGTCGGGCCACTTT,CSASSRQSGHF,TRBJ1-6,.,many,TRBV20-1
TGTGCCAGCAGTGACGGGACAGGGGTTTCACCCCTCCACTTT,CASSDGTGVSPLHF,TRBJ1-6,TRBD1,.,TRBV6-5
TGTGCCAGCAGCCCAAGGGAATATCAGCCCCAGCATTTT,CASSPREYQPQHF,TRBJ1-5,.,many,TRBV2
TGTGCCGGTCGTGAACGGGGGAACACTGAAGCTTTCTTT,CAGRERGNTEAFF,TRBJ1-1,.,.,TRBV2
TGTGCCAGCAGCGGGGGACAAGCAACTAATGAAAAACTGTTTTTT,CASSGGQATNEKLFF,TRBJ1-4,.,.,TRBV7-6
TGTGCCAGCAGCCTCCTGGGGACAGGGGATGTGGAGACCCAGTACTTC,CASSLLGTGDVETQYF,TRBJ2-5,TRBD1,.,TRBV11-2
TGTGCCAGCAGCCCCCGGGTTCTCGAGACCGGGGAGCTGTTTTTT,CASSPRVLETGELFF,TRBJ2-2,.,.,TRBV9
TGTGCCTGGAGCAAGGGGCGAAACACTGAAGCTTTCTTT,CAWSKGRNTEAFF,TRBJ1-1,.,.,TRBV30
TGTGCCAGCAGCTTACTTTCGGGAGACTCCTACGAGCAGTACTTC,CASSLLSGDSYEQYF,TRBJ2-7,.,many,TRBV7-2
TGCGCCAGCAGCAGACGACAGGGGGAAGATACGCAGTATTTT,CASSRRQGEDTQYF,TRBJ2-3,TRBD1,once,TRBV5-1
TGTGCCAGCAGTCGAGATCCCGCTGAATCCTACGAGCAGTACTTC,CASSRDPAESYEQYF,TRBJ2-7,.,.,TRBV4-2
TGTGCCAGCAGCTTACGTCTGACAGGGGCTAATTCACCCCTCCACTTT,CASSLRLTGANSPLHF,TRBJ1-6,TRBD1,.,TRBV7-6
TGTGCCACCACGGTGGACAGGGGAGGAGCTTTCTTT,CATTVDRGGAFF,TRBJ1-1,TRBD1,.,TRBV7-2
TGTGCCAGCAGTTCAGCAGGGACGGAAAAACTGTTCTTT,CASSSAGTEKLFF,TRBJ1-4,.,.,TRBV12-3/TRBV12-4
TGTGCCAGCAGCCCTCCCCAGGGCGCTGAAGCTTTCTTT,CASSPPQGAEAFF,TRBJ1-1,.,.,TRBV7-9
TGTGCCAGCAGCCAACTCCCGGGACAGTACTTC,CASSQLPGQYF,TRBJ2-5,.,few,TRBV14
TGTGCCAGCAGCGGGAGACAGGGAGAGAATGAAAAACTGTTTTTT,CASSGRQGENEKLFF,TRBJ1-4,TRBD1,many,TRBV7-9
TGTGCCAGCTCACGAGGGACAATGCAGCCCCAGCATTTT,CASSRGTMQPQHF,TRBJ1-5,.,.,TRBV18
TGTGCCAGCAGTTTATGGAATGCAGGCCAAGGGACCCAGTACTTC,CASSLWNAGQGTQYF,TRBJ2-5,.,.,TRBV24-1
TGTGCCAGCAGCCGGGCAGGGGAACCAGAGACCCAGTACTTC,CASSRAGEPETQYF,TRBJ2-5,.,.,TRBV15
TGTGCCAGCAGCGTCGAATTGGCGAGAGCAGATACGCAGTATTTT,CASSVELARADTQYF,TRBJ2-3,.,.,TRBV12-3/TRBV12-4